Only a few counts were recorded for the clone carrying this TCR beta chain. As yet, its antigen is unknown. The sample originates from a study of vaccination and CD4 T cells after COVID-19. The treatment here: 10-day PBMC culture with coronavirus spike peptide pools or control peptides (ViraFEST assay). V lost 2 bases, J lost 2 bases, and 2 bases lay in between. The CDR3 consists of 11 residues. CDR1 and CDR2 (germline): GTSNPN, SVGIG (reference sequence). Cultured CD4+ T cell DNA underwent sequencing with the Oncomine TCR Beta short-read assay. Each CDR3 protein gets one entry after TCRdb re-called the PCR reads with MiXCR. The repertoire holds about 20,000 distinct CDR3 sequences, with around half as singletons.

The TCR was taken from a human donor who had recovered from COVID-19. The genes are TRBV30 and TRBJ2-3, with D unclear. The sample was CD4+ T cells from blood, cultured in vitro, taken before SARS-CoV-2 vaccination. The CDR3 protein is CAWSYTDTQYF. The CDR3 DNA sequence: TGTGCCTGGAGTTACACAGATACGCAGTATTTT.